The 14 T cell receptor beta chains in this list originate from one sample, sequenced in a study of blood T cell repertoires in COVID-19. Assay: immunoSEQ multiplex PCR; the TCRdb copy retains only in-frame clones and omits some. The table shows about 270,000 clones, with approximately 90% occurring only once. Sequencing was done on a sample of PBMCs or T cells enriched from blood (not recorded which). The receptors come from a man in his forties who had been exposed to COVID-19.

The chain carries TRBV28 and TRBJ2-1, with no clear D. V dropped 7 bases and J dropped 1 base, with 2 bases sitting between them. Germline V gives CDR1 MDHEN, CDR2 SYDVKM. This CDR3 has 11 residues. This chain's CDR3 is CASISYNEQFF. The CDR3 bases are TGTGCCAGCATATCCTACAATGAGCAGTTCTTC. The variable domain in full, completed from reference TRBV28 and TRBJ2-1, reads DVKVTQSSRYLVKRTGEKVFLECVQDMDHENMFWYRQDPGLGLRLIYFSYDVKMKEKGDIPEGYSVSREKKERFSLILESASTNQTSMYLCASISYNEQFFGPGTRLTVL.

The chain uses TRBV4-1 and TRBJ1-6; 10 bases are shared with TRBD1. The CDR3 length is 15 residues. The germline V gene encodes CDR1 MGHRA and CDR2 YSYEKL. After removal of 0 bases from V and 9 bases from J, the junction contained 2 bases not matched to a gene. CDR3 nucleotide sequence: TGCGCCAGCAGCCAAGATAGGGACAGGGGTTCACCCCTCCACTTT. Translation: CASSQDRDRGSPLHF.

This clone has only one observation. The chain employs TRBV5-4 and TRBJ2-5, with 9 bases that match TRBD2. The germline V gene has CDR1 SGHNT and CDR2 YYREEE (reference sequence). V was clipped by 3 bases and J by 5 bases; unmatched bases: 8. There are 15 residues in the CDR3. CDR3 nucleotide sequence: TGTGCCAGCAGCTCCCAAGCGGGAGGTGGGGAGACCCAGTACTTC. As protein: CASSSQAGGGETQYF. The full variable domain, completed using reference TRBV5-4 and TRBJ2-5, is ETGVTQSPTHLIKTRGQQVTLRCSSQSGHNTVSWYQQALGQGPQFIFQYYREEENGRGNFPPRFSGLQFPNYSSELNVNALELDDSALYLCASSSQAGGGETQYFGPGTRLLVL.

The chain is built from TRBV21-1 and TRBJ1-2. TRBV21-1 constitutes a pseudogene. This CDR3 region has 16 residues. The CDR3 loop is CASSKAPGGGRGGYTF. The CDR3 DNA is TGTGCCAGCAGCAAAGCCCCGGGAGGAGGTAGGGGTGGCTACACCTTC.

The chain carries TRBV18 and TRBJ1-2; 7 positions agree with TRBD1. This CDR3 has 14 residues. CDR1 is KGHSH, CDR2 LQKENI, per germline. The trim removed 3 bases at V and 5 bases at J, leaving 6 bases unmatched. The CDR3 loop reads CASSPTGTAYGYTF. CDR3 sequence (DNA): TGTGCCAGCTCACCTACCGGGACAGCATATGGCTACACCTTC.

The chain joins TRBV2 to TRBJ1-1; D may be TRBD1 (5 bases). The CDR3 is 12 residues long. CDR1 is SNHLY, CDR2 FYNNEI, per germline. The germline V and J ends were trimmed by 5 bases and 7 bases, with 11 bases remaining between them. DNA for the CDR3: TGTGCCAGCAGTCAGGGAAAAAGTGAAGCTTTCTTT. The encoded protein is CASSQGKSEAFF.

This clone was observed a single time. The V gene is TRBV5-1, the J gene TRBJ1-3; a possible D gene is TRBD1 (5 bases). The CDR3 loop spans 11 amino acids. Between the trimmed V and J ends, which lost 4 bases and 8 bases, there was a span of 7 bases. The germline V gene has CDR1 SGHRS and CDR2 YFSETQ. The CDR3 DNA reads TGCGCCAGCAGCCAGGGCCACACCATATATTTT. This encodes CASSQGHTIYF.

The V call is TRBV30, the J call TRBJ2-2; D is unclear. V shed 2 bases and J shed 6 bases, with 10 bases lying between them. The CDR3 runs 13 residues. Germline V lookup: CDR1 GTSNPN, CDR2 SVGIG (reference sequence). CDR3 in DNA: TGTGCCTGGAGTTTCAGCGCGGCCGGGGAGCTGTTTTTT. Residues: CAWSFSAAGELFF.

The rearrangement links TRBV21-1 to TRBJ2-3; the DNA was not compared with TRBD2, the D call given in the table. TRBV21-1 is termed a pseudogene. CDR3 length: 20 residues. As DNA, the CDR3 is TGTGCCAGCAGCACGTTGACTAGCGCGCGAACTGGGATCAGCACAGATACGCAGTATTTT. It codes for CASSTLTSARTGISTDTQYF.

DNA of the CDR3: TGTGCCAGCAGATCCTTTAGGACAGGGAAGAATGGCTACACCTTC. It translates to CASRSFRTGKNGYTF. This chain connects TRBV4-2 to TRBJ1-2, with 8 bases that match TRBD1. There are 15 residues in the CDR3. Germline V gene data show CDR1 as LGHNA and CDR2 as YNFKEQ. The V and J ends lost 6 bases and 6 bases, in that order; junction bases with no gene match: 12.

This chain links TRBV28 with TRBJ2-4, with D possibly being TRBD2 (5 bases). With 1 base removed from V and 8 bases from J, the gap between germline ends came to 12 bases. CDR1 and CDR2 from the germline V gene are MDHEN and SYDVKM. The CDR3 contains 14 residues. The CDR3 DNA follows: TGTGCCAGCAGTTTATCAGGACTGCCCCACATTCAGTACTTC. It specifies CASSLSGLPHIQYF.

The chain couples TRBV5-4 to TRBJ2-7, with 10 nucleotides matching TRBD1. Germline V lookup: CDR1 SGHNT, CDR2 YYREEE (reference sequence). This CDR3 contains 15 residues. V shed 3 bases and J 2 bases; nucleotides not matched to a gene: 5. As DNA, the CDR3 is TGTGCCAGCAGCTATCCCGGGACAGGGGCCTACGAGCAGTACTTC. Amino acid sequence: CASSYPGTGAYEQYF.

The rearrangement uses TRBV28 and TRBJ2-3, with a tentative D call TRBD2 (6 bases). In germline, CDR1 is MDHEN, CDR2 SYDVKM. The CDR3 is 15 residues long. Trimming took off 6 bases at V and 0 bases at J, with 13 bases between the two ends. CDR3 loop: CASSRPSASTDTQYF. CDR3 nucleotides: TGTGCCAGCAGCCGTCCTAGCGCCAGCACAGATACGCAGTATTTT. Combining the CDR3 with reference TRBV28 and TRBJ2-3 gives the whole variable domain DVKVTQSSRYLVKRTGEKVFLECVQDMDHENMFWYRQDPGLGLRLIYFSYDVKMKEKGDIPEGYSVSREKKERFSLILESASTNQTSMYLCASSRPSASTDTQYFGPGTRLTVL.

The chain is built from TRBV7-2 and TRBJ1-2; a possible D gene is TRBD1 (5 bases). Germline V gives CDR1 SGHTA, CDR2 FQGNSA. This CDR3 is 14 amino acids long. V dropped 0 bases and J dropped 5 bases, with 10 bases sitting between them. The CDR3 coding sequence is TGTGCCAGCAGCTTAGCGGGGGGGGTATATGGCTACACCTTC. It codes for CASSLAGGVYGYTF.